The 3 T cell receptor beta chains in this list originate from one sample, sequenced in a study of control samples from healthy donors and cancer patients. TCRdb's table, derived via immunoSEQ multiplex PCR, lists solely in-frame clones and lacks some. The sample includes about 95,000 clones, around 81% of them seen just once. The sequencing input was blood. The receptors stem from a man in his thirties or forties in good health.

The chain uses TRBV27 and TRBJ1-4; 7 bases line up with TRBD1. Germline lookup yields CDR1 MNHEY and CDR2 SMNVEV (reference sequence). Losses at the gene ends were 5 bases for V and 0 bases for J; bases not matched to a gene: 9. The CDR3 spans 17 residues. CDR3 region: CASSKGGRGSTNEKLFF. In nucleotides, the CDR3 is TGTGCCAGCAGTAAAGGGGGCAGGGGTTCAACTAATGAAAAACTGTTTTTT.

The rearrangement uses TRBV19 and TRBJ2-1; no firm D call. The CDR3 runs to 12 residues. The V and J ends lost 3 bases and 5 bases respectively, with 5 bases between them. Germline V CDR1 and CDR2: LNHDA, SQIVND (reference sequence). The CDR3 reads CASSIEDNEQFF. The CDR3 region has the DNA TGTGCCAGTAGTATCGAGGACAATGAGCAGTTCTTC.

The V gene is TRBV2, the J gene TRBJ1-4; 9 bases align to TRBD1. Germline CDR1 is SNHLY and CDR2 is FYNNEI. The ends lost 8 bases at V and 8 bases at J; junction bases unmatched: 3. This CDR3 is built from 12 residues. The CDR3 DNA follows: TGTGCCAGCCGGACAGGGGAAGAAAAACTGTTTTTT. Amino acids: CASRTGEEKLFF.